This T cell receptor (beta chain) emerged from a study of early T cells in non-severe SARS-CoV-2 infection. The overall study: Sequenced material consisted of bulk RNA (from unsorted whole blood), and chains were unpaired.

There are a few counts of this clonotype. Antigen specificity is unknown. Unique molecular identifiers tagged individual cDNA molecules. TCRdb redid the calling of the 5' RACE reads with MiXCR, one entry per CDR3 protein. The sample holds 85,000 to 90,000 distinct CDR3 sequences, about 14% seen once. Broader study findings: Matching results from VDJdb favored anti-spike CD8 responses, leaving private and CD4 specificities undetected.

Germline V gene data show CDR1 as SQVTM and CDR2 as ANQGSEA. V lost 0 bases to trimming and J lost 4 bases, with 18 bases between them. The CDR3 covers 16 residues. V usage is TRBV29-1 and J usage is TRBJ1-2, with D perhaps TRBD1 (5 bases). The TCR sequence derives from an adult who was a healthcare worker with PCR-confirmed SARS-CoV-2 infection or an uninfected control (not recorded which). What was sequenced was whole blood. The CDR3 DNA reads as TGCAGCGTTGAAGATTGGGGCAGGGTCGATGTCTATGGCTACACCTTC. This translates into CSVEDWGRVDVYGYTF.